This T cell receptor beta chain was identified in a study of CD8 T cells in Susac syndrome. Study summary: Among the sequenced Susac syndrome patients, over five had active disease while under ten were in remission. Findings and limits, study-wide: Total CD8+ and CD8+ TEMRA repertoires contained around 15 and five Susac-specific public clones, respectively.

CDR3 length: 14 amino acids. V shed 3 bases and J 5 bases; nucleotides not matched to a gene: 8. Per germline, CDR1 DFQATT and CDR2 SNEGSKA (reference sequence). With random hexamers, about 0.45 to 1 ug RNA was reverse transcribed. One entry per CDR3 protein, called by TCRdb with MiXCR from the immunoSEQ multiplex PCR reads. In the table there are around 100,000 distinct CDR3 sequences, about 95% of which are singletons. Regarding this clonotype: As yet, its antigen is unknown.

The gene calls are TRBV20-1 and TRBJ2-5, with 8 bases aligning to TRBD1. Sequencing input: CD8+ T cells from PBMCs. This clonotype originated in a human donor with Susac syndrome. The chain's CDR3 is CSASMPGGWETQYF. The CDR3 DNA reads as TGCAGTGCTAGCATGCCAGGGGGCTGGGAGACCCAGTACTTC.